One and the same sample provided the 32 T cell receptor beta chains below, sequenced in a study of spatial heterogeneity in lung cancer. Noted time point: blood at routine non-recurrence follow-up after resection. MiXCR was run by TCRdb on the 5' RACE reads, yielding one entry per CDR3 protein. The table has about 36,000 distinct CDR3 sequences, approximately 8% seen once. The material sequenced was PBMCs, taken at follow-up. All receptors derive from a male donor with early-stage non-small cell lung cancer.

This clonotype appeared many times. The chain combines TRBV20-1 with TRBJ2-7, with a weak D call TRBD2 (6 bases). V lost 6 bases and J lost 3, with 12 bases in between. The CDR3 contains 12 residues. Germline V CDR1 and CDR2: DFQATT, SNEGSKA (reference sequence). The CDR3 DNA reads as TGCAGTGCATCACCGGGACTCTACGAGCAGTACTTC. This codes for CSASPGLYEQYF.

This sequence joins TRBV11-2 and TRBJ2-1; 11 nucleotides agree with TRBD2. In germline, CDR1 is SGHAT, CDR2 FQNNGV. V was pared by 4 bases and J by 7 bases, with 3 bases of the junction left unmatched. This CDR3 spans 14 amino acids. CDR3 bases: TGTGCCAGCAGCTCCCGACTAGCGGGGAATGAGCAGTTCTTC. This gives the protein CASSSRLAGNEQFF.

This clonotype was seen ten or more times. The chain uses TRBV4-2 and TRBJ2-5; D could derive from TRBD1 or TRBD2 (5 bases each). The CDR3 has 15 amino acids. In germline, CDR1 is LGHNA, CDR2 YNFKEQ. V lost 0 bases and J 3 bases, leaving 11 bases between the germline ends. Here the CDR3 DNA reads TGTGCCAGCAGCCAAGACCTGGGACGGAAAGAGACCCAGTACTTC. Translated, it gives CASSQDLGRKETQYF.

This clonotype was recorded many times. This chain joins TRBV19 and TRBJ1-2; TRBD1 is a possible D gene (5 bases). The CDR3 has 15 amino acids. V was trimmed by 4 bases and J by 3 bases, leaving 15 bases between them. Germline V CDR1 and CDR2: LNHDA, SQIVND (reference sequence). CDR3 sequence: CASSNHRPGDYGYTF. The CDR3 DNA follows: TGTGCCAGTAGTAACCACAGGCCCGGGGACTATGGCTACACCTTC.

The chain links TRBV20-1 to TRBJ2-5, with D perhaps TRBD1 (5 bases). Germline assignment: CDR1 DFQATT and CDR2 SNEGSKA (reference sequence). CDR3 length: 16 amino acids. Deletions cut 6 bases from V and 5 bases from J, with 25 bases between. In nucleotides, the CDR3 is TGCAGTGCCCATGGGGCCAGGGAAAAATGGTCGGAGACCCAGTACTTC. This gives the protein CSAHGAREKWSETQYF.

This clonotype was counted ten times or more. The chain combines TRBV11-2 with TRBJ1-4; TRBD1 agrees at 10 bases. This CDR3 is 15 amino acids long. Germline trimming cut 2 bases from V and 10 bases from J; bases unmatched to any gene: 7. The germline V gene has CDR1 SGHAT and CDR2 FQNNGV. CDR3 coding DNA: TGTGCCAGCAGCTTAACGACAGGGGGCCAAGGAAAACTGTTTTTT. Protein sequence: CASSLTTGGQGKLFF. Full variable domain (remainder filled in from reference TRBV11-2 and TRBJ1-4): EAGVAQSPRYKIIEKRQSVAFWCNPISGHATLYWYQQILGQGPKLLIQFQNNGVVDDSQLPKDRFSAERLKGVDSTLKIQPAKLEDSAVYLCASSLTTGGQGKLFFGSGTQLSVL.

In this sample, this clonotype turned up many times. V usage is TRBV7-8 and J usage is TRBJ2-4, with D perhaps TRBD2 (6 bases). Trimming shortened V by 5 bases and J by 4 bases, and 18 bases separated the two germline ends. This CDR3 is built from 16 residues. From germline, CDR1 is SGHVS and CDR2 FQNEAQ. The CDR3 loop is CASSPPRRGSKNIQYF. For the CDR3, the DNA is TGTGCCAGCAGCCCCCCCCGGCGGGGCTCAAAAAACATTCAGTACTTC.

The chain has TRBV7-6 and TRBJ2-3, with 7 nucleotides matching TRBD2. With V trimmed by 6 bases and J by 1 base, 7 bases remained unmatched. CDR1 is SGHVS and CDR2 is FNYEAQ in the germline V gene. This CDR3 contains 15 residues. Here the CDR3 reads CASSRAGQGTDTQYF. The CDR3 DNA is TGTGCCAGCAGTCGAGCGGGGCAGGGCACAGATACGCAGTATTTT.

V gene TRBV15 combines with J gene TRBJ1-1, with D hard to call. CDR1 LNHNV and CDR2 YYDKDF come from the germline V gene (reference sequence). This CDR3 is built from 16 residues. V shed 0 bases and J shed 0 bases, with 11 bases lying between them. The CDR3 nucleotides are TGTGCCACCAGCAGAGATCTACGGAATGTGAACACTGAAGCTTTCTTT. Translating it yields CATSRDLRNVNTEAFF.

This rearrangement joins TRBV5-1 to TRBJ1-1, with D possibly matching TRBD1 (5 bases). The V gene lost 2 bases and the J gene lost 0 bases, with 14 bases spanning the gap. The CDR3 has 16 residues. Germline-derived CDR1 and CDR2 are SGHRS and YFSETQ. The CDR3 loop is CASSLYWDGMNTEAFF. In DNA, the CDR3 is TGCGCCAGCAGCTTATACTGGGACGGAATGAACACTGAAGCTTTCTTT.

This clonotype has a count of ten or more. V is TRBV13 and J is TRBJ1-1; TRBD1 is a possible D gene (5 bases). The CDR3 totals 14 residues. Trimming removed 5 bases from V and 3 bases from J, with 13 bases in between. Germline-derived CDR1 and CDR2 are PRHDT and FYEKMQ (reference sequence). The CDR3: CASSPRTWDTEAFF. The CDR3 nucleotides are TGTGCCAGCAGCCCCCGGACATGGGACACTGAAGCTTTCTTT.

This clonotype was recorded at least ten times. V usage is TRBV11-3 and J usage is TRBJ2-3, with TRBD1 identical over 7 bases. The CDR3 loop spans 15 amino acids. Germline V gene sequence: CDR1 SGHNT, CDR2 YENEEA. Unmatched junction bases numbered 5, after V lost 5 bases and J lost 0 bases. The CDR3 reads CASSLRTGSTDTQYF. Here the CDR3 DNA reads TGTGCCAGCAGCCTCCGGACAGGCAGCACAGATACGCAGTATTTT.

The V gene is TRBV2, the J gene TRBJ2-1; 7 bases line up with TRBD1. The CDR3 has 15 residues. The junction had 6 bases not matched to a gene; V was cut back by 7 bases and J by 0 bases. CDR1 SNHLY and CDR2 FYNNEI come from the germline V gene. CDR3 amino acids: CASTLDRSSYNEQFF. For the CDR3, the DNA is TGTGCCAGCACTTTGGACAGGAGCTCCTACAATGAGCAGTTCTTC.

This clonotype was counted many times. The CDR3: CSVGVNSNQPQHF. CDR3 coding DNA: TGCAGCGTTGGGGTGAATAGCAATCAGCCCCAGCATTTT. V is TRBV29-1 and J is TRBJ1-5; D unclear. CDR3 length: 13 amino acids. The V and J ends lost 4 bases and 0 bases respectively, with 7 bases between them. Germline V gene lookup returns CDR1 SQVTM and CDR2 ANQGSEA.

This clonotype appeared many times. The chain couples TRBV5-6 to TRBJ2-5; TRBD1 matches at 8 bases. The germline CDR1 and CDR2 sequences are SGHDT and YYEEEE. Germline trimming cut 3 bases from V and 1 base from J; bases unmatched to any gene: 17. This CDR3 is built from 19 residues. Written as DNA, the CDR3 is TGTGCCAGCAGCTACGGGGACAGGCTAAAACTAACAATCCAAGAGACCCAGTACTTC. Protein sequence: CASSYGDRLKLTIQETQYF.

This clonotype was detected many times. The V call is TRBV18, the J call TRBJ2-5; D is uncertain. The CDR3 sequence is 13 residues long. V dropped 4 bases and J dropped 1 base, with 7 bases sitting between them. Per germline, CDR1 KGHSH and CDR2 LQKENI. The CDR3 nucleotides are TGTGCCAGCTCACAGACAAGCCAAGAGACCCAGTACTTC. This gives the protein CASSQTSQETQYF.

In its sample, this clonotype was seen many times. The chain recombines TRBV18 with TRBJ2-3, with D perhaps assigned TRBD1 or TRBD2 (5 bases each). The CDR3 totals 18 residues. V was shortened by 2 bases and J by 2 bases, with 20 bases between the two germline ends. Germline V gene sequence: CDR1 KGHSH, CDR2 LQKENI. The CDR3 coding sequence is TGTGCCAGCTCACCAGCAATGGGGGTGGGTGCCGCCACAGATACGCAGTATTTT. Its protein product is CASSPAMGVGAATDTQYF.

The chain uses TRBV19 and TRBJ1-1; the D gene is possibly TRBD1 (6 bases). CDR1 LNHDA and CDR2 SQIVND come from the germline V gene (reference sequence). V was clipped by 7 bases and J by 2 bases, with 11 bases between them. This CDR3 contains 13 residues. CDR3: CASTDRVNTEAFF. CDR3 sequence (DNA): TGTGCCAGTACGGACAGAGTTAACACTGAAGCTTTCTTT.

This clonotype was recorded many times. The J gene is TRBJ1-2, the V gene TRBV20-1, with D possibly TRBD1 on 6 matching bases. Looked up from germline, CDR1 is DFQATT and CDR2 is SNEGSKA (reference sequence). This CDR3 comprises 13 residues. The ends were cut back, 4 bases at V and 7 bases at J, with 16 bases in the middle. In DNA form, the CDR3 reads TGCAGTGCTACAAATACAGGGTCGGCTGGCTACACCTTC. This encodes CSATNTGSAGYTF.

This clonotype has a count of ten or more. The gene calls are TRBV5-1 and TRBJ2-2; no firm D call. With 0 bases removed from V and 6 bases from J, the gap between germline ends came to 3 bases. The CDR3 totals 12 residues. Germline CDR1 SGHRS, CDR2 YFSETQ. In nucleotides, the CDR3 is TGCGCCAGCAGCTTGGTTCCCGGGGAGCTGTTTTTT. Protein sequence: CASSLVPGELFF.

Notes on this clonotype: This may come from a read error, since a much larger clone is one base off. This chain uses TRBV6-1 with TRBJ2-7, with TRBD1 as a possible D gene (6 bases). Germline CDR1 is MNHNS and CDR2 is SASEGT. The CDR3 extends over 15 amino acids. Deletions cut 1 base from V and 3 bases from J, with 13 bases between. CDR3 residues: CASSEDRVGDYEQYF. CDR3 DNA: TGTGCCAGCAGTGAAGACAGGGTAGGGGACTACGAGCAGTACTTC.

This clonotype was seen at least ten times. The chain combines TRBV7-2 with TRBJ2-1, with unresolved D. Deletions cut 1 base from V and 0 bases from J, with 7 bases between. The CDR3 consists of 15 residues. Germline V lookup: CDR1 SGHTA, CDR2 FQGNSA. Here the CDR3 DNA reads TGTGCCAGCAGCTTAGACGGGTCCTCCTACAATGAGCAGTTCTTC. Its protein is CASSLDGSSYNEQFF.

This clonotype was detected many times. The chain employs TRBV20-1 and TRBJ1-6; 7 bases agree with TRBD1. V gave up 1 base and J gave up 5 bases; unmatched junction bases: 8. The CDR3 spans 16 residues. Germline CDR1 reads DFQATT; CDR2 reads SNEGSKA (reference sequence). This chain's CDR3 is CSARGTGQTDNSPLHF. The CDR3 DNA is TGCAGTGCTAGAGGGACGGGACAGACGGATAATTCACCCCTCCACTTT.

This clonotype was observed at least ten times. The chain recombines TRBV18 with TRBJ2-2, with 7 bases that match TRBD2. This CDR3 has 16 amino acids. V lost 5 bases to trimming and J lost 1 base; unmatched junction nucleotides: 7. Germline lookup yields CDR1 KGHSH and CDR2 LQKENI. The CDR3 reads CASSSFQRGNTGELFF. As DNA, the CDR3 is TGTGCCAGCTCAAGTTTCCAGCGGGGGAACACCGGGGAGCTGTTTTTT.

Turning to this clonotype: A clone one base away is much larger, so this may be a read error. This rearrangement joins TRBV19 to TRBJ2-2, with 8 bases fitting TRBD1. This CDR3 is built from 13 residues. CDR1 is LNHDA and CDR2 is SQIVND in the germline V gene (reference sequence). In nucleotides, the CDR3 is TGTACCAGTAGTGGACAGGGAACCGGGGAGCTGTTTTTT. Amino acids: CTSSGQGTGELFF.

This clonotype was seen ten or more times. CDR3 in amino acids: CASTPATESYNEQFF. The DNA for the CDR3 is TGTGCCAGCACCCCGGCGACAGAGTCCTACAATGAGCAGTTCTTC. The rearrangement uses TRBV3-1 and TRBJ2-1; tentatively, D is TRBD1 (5 bases). The CDR3 loop spans 15 amino acids. V lost 7 bases, J lost 1 base, and 14 bases lay in between. Germline CDR1 reads LGHDT; CDR2 reads YNNKEL (reference sequence).

This clonotype was seen at least ten times. CDR3 loop: CASSAPGQGGGYTF. The CDR3 DNA sequence: TGTGCCAGCAGTGCTCCGGGACAGGGGGGCGGCTACACCTTC. The chain is built from TRBV27 and TRBJ1-2, with 11 nucleotides matching TRBD1. The CDR3 spans 14 residues. Germline loops: CDR1 MNHEY, CDR2 SMNVEV (reference sequence). V was clipped by 5 bases and J by 8 bases; unmatched bases: 7.

This clonotype has at least ten counts. This CDR3 is CASSLDRAYEQYF. The CDR3 DNA is TGCGCCAGCAGCCTGGATAGGGCGTACGAGCAGTACTTC. V usage is TRBV5-1 and J usage is TRBJ2-7, with D unclear. Trimming took off 4 bases at V and 4 bases at J, with 12 bases between the two ends. Germline CDR1 and CDR2: SGHRS and YFSETQ. CDR3 size: 13 residues.

This clonotype was picked up many times. The chain combines TRBV6-2 or TRBV6-3 with TRBJ2-7; D might be TRBD2 (6 bases). The CDR3 is made up of 14 amino acids. Trimming took 5 bases from V and 9 from J, leaving 20 bases between them. CDR1 and CDR2 (germline): MNHEY, SVGEGT. The CDR3 DNA sequence: TGTGCCAGCAGTGCAACTTCCCCGGGACTTGTGCAGTACTTC. Amino acids: CASSATSPGLVQYF.

This clonotype has a count of ten or more. This chain uses TRBV19 with TRBJ2-3, with D uncertain. With 6 bases removed from V and 1 base from J, the gap between germline ends came to 8 bases. Germline values: CDR1 LNHDA, CDR2 SQIVND (reference sequence). The length of the CDR3 is 13 residues. CDR3 protein: CASRQEGTDTQYF. As DNA, the CDR3 is TGTGCCAGTAGGCAAGAGGGCACAGATACGCAGTATTTT.

Ten or more counts support this clonotype. This rearrangement joins TRBV7-8 to TRBJ2-5; D is undetermined. This CDR3 is built from 14 residues. Trimming removed 6 bases at V and 1 base at J, with 12 bases between. Germline CDR1 SGHVS, CDR2 FQNEAQ. The CDR3 reads CASSRGRAQETQYF. CDR3 DNA: TGTGCCAGCAGTCGAGGACGAGCCCAAGAGACCCAGTACTTC.

The sample holds many counts of this clonotype. This rearrangement joins TRBV7-3 to TRBJ2-7; D gene unclear. The length of the CDR3 is 15 residues. The germline gives CDR1 SGHTA, CDR2 FQGTGA. V lost 5 bases and J lost 0, with 14 bases in between. This CDR3 reads CASSPSADSSYEQYF. CDR3 in DNA: TGTGCCAGCAGCCCTTCGGCGGATAGCTCCTACGAGCAGTACTTC.